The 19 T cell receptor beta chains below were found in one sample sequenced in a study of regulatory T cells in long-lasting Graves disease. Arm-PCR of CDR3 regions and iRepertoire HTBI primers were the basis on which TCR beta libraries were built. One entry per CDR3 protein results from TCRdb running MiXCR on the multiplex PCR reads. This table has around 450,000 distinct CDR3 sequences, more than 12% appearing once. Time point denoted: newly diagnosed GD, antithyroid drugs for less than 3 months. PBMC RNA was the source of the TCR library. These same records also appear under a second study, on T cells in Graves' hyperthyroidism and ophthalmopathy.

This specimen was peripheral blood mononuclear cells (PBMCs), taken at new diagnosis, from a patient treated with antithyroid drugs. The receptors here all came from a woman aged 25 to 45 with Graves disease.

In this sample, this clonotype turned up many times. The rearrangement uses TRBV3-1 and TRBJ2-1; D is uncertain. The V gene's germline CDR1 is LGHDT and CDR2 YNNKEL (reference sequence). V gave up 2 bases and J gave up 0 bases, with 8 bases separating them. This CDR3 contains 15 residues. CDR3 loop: CASSQHGDSYNEQFF. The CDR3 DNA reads TGTGCCAGCAGCCAACATGGTGACTCCTACAATGAGCAGTTCTTC.

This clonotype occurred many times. CDR3 nucleotides: TGCGCCAGCAGCTTGGAGACCGCTGGAGAGGAAAGAGCCAAAAACATTCAGTACTTC. It yields the protein CASSLETAGEERAKNIQYF. The chain couples TRBV5-1 to TRBJ2-4; D uncertain. The CDR3 loop spans 19 amino acids. CDR1 and CDR2 from the germline V gene are SGHRS and YFSETQ. With 0 bases removed from V and 0 bases from J, the gap between germline ends came to 19 bases.

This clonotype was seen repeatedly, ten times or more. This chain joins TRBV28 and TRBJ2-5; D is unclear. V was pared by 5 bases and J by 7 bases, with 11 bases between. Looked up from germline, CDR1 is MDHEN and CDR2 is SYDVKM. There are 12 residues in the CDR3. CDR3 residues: CASSGQKRTQYF. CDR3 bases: TGTGCCAGCAGTGGTCAAAAGCGGACCCAGTACTTC.

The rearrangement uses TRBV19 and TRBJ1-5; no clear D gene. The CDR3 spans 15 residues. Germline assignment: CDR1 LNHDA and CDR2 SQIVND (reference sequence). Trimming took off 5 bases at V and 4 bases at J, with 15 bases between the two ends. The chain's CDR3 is CASSLGITHNQPQHF. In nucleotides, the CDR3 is TGTGCCAGTAGTCTAGGCATTACCCATAATCAGCCCCAGCATTTT.

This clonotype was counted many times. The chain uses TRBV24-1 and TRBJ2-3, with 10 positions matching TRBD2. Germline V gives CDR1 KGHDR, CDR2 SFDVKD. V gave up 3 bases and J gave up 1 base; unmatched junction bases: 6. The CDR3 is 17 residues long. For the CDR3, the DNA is TGTGCCACCAGTGATGTCCTGACTAGCGGGCGCACAGATACGCAGTATTTT. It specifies CATSDVLTSGRTDTQYF.

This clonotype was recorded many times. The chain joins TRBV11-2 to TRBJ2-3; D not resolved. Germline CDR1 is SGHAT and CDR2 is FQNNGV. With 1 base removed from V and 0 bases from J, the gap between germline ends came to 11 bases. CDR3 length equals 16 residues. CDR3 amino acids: CASSLVGPSSTDTQYF. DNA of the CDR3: TGTGCCAGCAGCTTAGTGGGCCCGTCTAGCACAGATACGCAGTATTTT.

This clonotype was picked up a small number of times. The chain's CDR3 is CASSLVGARGSEQFF. DNA of the CDR3: TGCGCCAGCAGCTTGGTAGGGGCCCGGGGGAGTGAGCAGTTCTTC. The V and J genes are TRBV5-1 and TRBJ2-1; possibly TRBD2 for D (6 bases). Trimming shortened V by 0 bases and J by 9 bases, and 16 bases separated the two germline ends. Looked up from germline, CDR1 is SGHRS and CDR2 is YFSETQ. The CDR3 has 15 residues.

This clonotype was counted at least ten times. This CDR3 is CASSAREGGNQPQHF. In nucleotides, the CDR3 is TGTGCCAGCAGTGCAAGGGAGGGCGGCAATCAGCCCCAGCATTTT. V usage is TRBV6-1 and J usage is TRBJ1-5; the D is unclear. The CDR3 contains 15 residues. Germline CDR1 and CDR2: MNHNS and SASEGT. V was pared by 4 bases and J by 2 bases, with 12 bases between.

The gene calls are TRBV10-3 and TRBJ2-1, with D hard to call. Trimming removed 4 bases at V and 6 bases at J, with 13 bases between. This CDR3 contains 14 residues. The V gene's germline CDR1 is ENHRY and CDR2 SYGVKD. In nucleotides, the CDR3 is TGTGCCATCAGTGTGGCCCGTTTCCTCAATGAGCAGTTCTTC. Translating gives CAISVARFLNEQFF.

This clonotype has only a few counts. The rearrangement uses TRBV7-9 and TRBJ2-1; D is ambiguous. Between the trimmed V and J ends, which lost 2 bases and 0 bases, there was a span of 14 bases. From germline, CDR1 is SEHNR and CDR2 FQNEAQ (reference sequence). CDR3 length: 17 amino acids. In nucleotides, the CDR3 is TGTGCCAGCAGCTTATTGTTGGTACTAACCTCCTACAATGAGCAGTTCTTC. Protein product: CASSLLLVLTSYNEQFF.

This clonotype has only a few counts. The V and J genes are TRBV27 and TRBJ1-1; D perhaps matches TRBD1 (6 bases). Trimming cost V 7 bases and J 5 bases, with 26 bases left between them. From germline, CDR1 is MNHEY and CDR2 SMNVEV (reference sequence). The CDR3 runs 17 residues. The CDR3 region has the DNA TGTGCCAGCATCAATAAGGGGGACGGACTTCCAGGGACTGAAGCTTTCTTT. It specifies CASINKGDGLPGTEAFF.

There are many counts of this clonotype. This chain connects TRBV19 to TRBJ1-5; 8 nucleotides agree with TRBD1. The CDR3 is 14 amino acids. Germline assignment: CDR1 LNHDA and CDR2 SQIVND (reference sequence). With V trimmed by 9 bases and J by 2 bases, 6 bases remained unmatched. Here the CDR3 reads CASSATGGNQPQHF. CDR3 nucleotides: TGTGCCAGCAGCGCGACAGGGGGCAATCAGCCCCAGCATTTT.

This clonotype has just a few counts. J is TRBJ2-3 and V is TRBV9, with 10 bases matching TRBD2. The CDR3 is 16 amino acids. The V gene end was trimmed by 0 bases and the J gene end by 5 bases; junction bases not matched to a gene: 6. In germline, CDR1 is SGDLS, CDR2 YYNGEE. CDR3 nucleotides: TGTGCCAGCAGCGTAGTCCCGGCTAGCGGGAGAGATACGCAGTATTTT. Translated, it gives CASSVVPASGRDTQYF. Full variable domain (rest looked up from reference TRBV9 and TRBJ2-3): DSGVTQTPKHLITATGQRVTLRCSPRSGDLSVYWYQQSLDQGLQFLIQYYNGEERAKGNILERFSAQQFPDLHSELNLSSLELGDSALYFCASSVVPASGRDTQYFGPGTRLTVL.

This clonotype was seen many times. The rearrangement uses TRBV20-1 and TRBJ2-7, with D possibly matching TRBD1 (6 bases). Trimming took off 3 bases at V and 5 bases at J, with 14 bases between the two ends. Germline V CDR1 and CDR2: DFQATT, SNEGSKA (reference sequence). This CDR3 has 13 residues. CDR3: CSASKGGNDEQYF. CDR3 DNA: TGCAGTGCTAGTAAAGGGGGAAATGACGAGCAGTACTTC.

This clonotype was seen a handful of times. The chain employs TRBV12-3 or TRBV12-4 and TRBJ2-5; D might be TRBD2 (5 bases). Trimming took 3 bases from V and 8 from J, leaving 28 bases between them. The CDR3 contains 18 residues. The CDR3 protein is CASSFRPWDQRPGKTQYF. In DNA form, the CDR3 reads TGTGCCAGCAGTTTCAGACCGTGGGATCAGCGGCCAGGAAAAACCCAGTACTTC.

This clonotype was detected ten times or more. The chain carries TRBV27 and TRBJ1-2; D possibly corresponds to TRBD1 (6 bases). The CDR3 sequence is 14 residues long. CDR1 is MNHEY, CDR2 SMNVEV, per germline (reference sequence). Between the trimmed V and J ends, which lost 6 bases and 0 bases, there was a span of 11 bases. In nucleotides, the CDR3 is TGTGCCAGCAGCTCCGGGACATCTAACTATGGCTACACCTTC. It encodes CASSSGTSNYGYTF.

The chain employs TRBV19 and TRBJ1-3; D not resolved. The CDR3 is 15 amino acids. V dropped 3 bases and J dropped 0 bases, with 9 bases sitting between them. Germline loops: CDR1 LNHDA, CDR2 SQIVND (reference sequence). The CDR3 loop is CASSISQSSGNTIYF. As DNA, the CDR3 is TGTGCCAGTAGTATCAGCCAGAGCTCTGGAAACACCATATATTTT.

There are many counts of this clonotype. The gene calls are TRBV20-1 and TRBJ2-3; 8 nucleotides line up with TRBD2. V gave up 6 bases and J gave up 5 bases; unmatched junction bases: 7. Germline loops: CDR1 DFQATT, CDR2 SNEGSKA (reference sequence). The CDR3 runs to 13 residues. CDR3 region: CSASSGYIDTQYF. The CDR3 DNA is TGCAGTGCGTCTAGCGGGTATATAGATACGCAGTATTTT.

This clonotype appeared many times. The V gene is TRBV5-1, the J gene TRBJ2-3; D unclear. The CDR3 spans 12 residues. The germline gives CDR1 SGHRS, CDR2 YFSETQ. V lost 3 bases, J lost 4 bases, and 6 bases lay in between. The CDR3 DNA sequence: TGCGCCAGCAGCTACCGACCAGATACGCAGTATTTT. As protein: CASSYRPDTQYF.